This is a list of T cell receptor beta chains from one sample in a study of radiation and T cells in renal cell carcinoma. Clones were read by immunoSEQ multiplex PCR, and TCRdb kept only the in-frame ones, dropping some. The table has 15,000 to 19,000 clones, around 58% seen once. The sample was tumor tissue, taken from a patient whose treatment was nephrectomy without radiotherapy. The receptor set was obtained from a man aged 50-60 years with renal cell carcinoma. CDR3s include the opening cysteine and the closing phenylalanine or tryptophan. A D gene is named only where the DNA matches it firmly. Some rows mark clone size as missing; the rest say once, few, many or name a class of expanded clone.

j_gene: TRBJ2-3
abundance: medium-sized
d_gene: TRBD2
v_gene: TRBV4-2
CDR3nt: TGTGCCAGCAGCCAACAGGCGGGAGGGGCAGATACGCAGTATTTT
CDR3aa: CASSQQAGGADTQYF

j_gene: TRBJ2-7
abundance: -
d_gene: TRBD2
v_gene: TRBV14
CDR3nt: TGTGCCAGCAGCCAAGGGGCTAGCGGAAGAATATACGAGCAGTACTTC
CDR3aa: CASSQGASGRIYEQYF

j_gene: TRBJ2-1
abundance: -
d_gene: -
v_gene: TRBV10-3
CDR3nt: TGTGCCATCAGTGAGTCCTGGACGGACAGTAACAATGAGCAGTTCTTC
CDR3aa: CAISESWTDSNNEQFF

j_gene: TRBJ1-6
abundance: -
d_gene: -
v_gene: TRBV4-3
CDR3nt: TGCGCCAGCACAAATCTGGGCTCCTATAATTCACCCCTCCACTTT
CDR3aa: CASTNLGSYNSPLHF

j_gene: TRBJ1-2
abundance: -
d_gene: -
v_gene: TRBV5-1
CDR3nt: TGCGCCAGCAGCTTTTGGGGCCAGGGGACTAACTATGGCTACACCTTC
CDR3aa: CASSFWGQGTNYGYTF

j_gene: TRBJ2-2
abundance: -
d_gene: TRBD2
v_gene: TRBV28
CDR3nt: TGTGCCAGCAGTTTACTAGCGGGGGCCGGGGAGCTGTTTTTT
CDR3aa: CASSLLAGAGELFF

j_gene: TRBJ2-6
abundance: -
d_gene: -
v_gene: TRBV13
CDR3nt: TGTGCCAGCAGCCGACGGCCCTTACAGGGTTTAAGCTCTGGGGCCAACGTCCTGACTTTC
CDR3aa: CASSRRPLQGLSSGANVLTF

j_gene: TRBJ2-7
abundance: few
d_gene: TRBD1
v_gene: TRBV6-5
CDR3nt: TGTGCCAGCAGTTGGACAGGGGGCGTAAGTGGCTACGAGCAGTACTTC
CDR3aa: CASSWTGGVSGYEQYF

j_gene: TRBJ1-3
abundance: few
d_gene: -
v_gene: TRBV30
CDR3nt: TGTGCCTGGAGTAAGGTATACCGACTCTCTGGAAACACCATATATTTT
CDR3aa: CAWSKVYRLSGNTIYF

j_gene: TRBJ1-6
abundance: -
d_gene: -
v_gene: TRBV14
CDR3nt: TGTGCCAGCAGCCAAGATCGGCAGAATAATTCACCCCTCCACTTT
CDR3aa: CASSQDRQNNSPLHF

j_gene: TRBJ1-2
abundance: few
d_gene: -
v_gene: TRBV6-6
CDR3nt: TGTGCCAGCAGTTACAGCAGGGGCTATGGCTACACCTTC
CDR3aa: CASSYSRGYGYTF

j_gene: TRBJ1-4
abundance: -
d_gene: -
v_gene: TRBV25-1
CDR3nt: TGTGCCAGCTCGTCCGGGACGGGGAATGAAAAACTGTTTTTT
CDR3aa: CASSSGTGNEKLFF

j_gene: TRBJ2-7
abundance: few
d_gene: -
v_gene: TRBV7-6
CDR3nt: TGTGCCAGCAGCCCCTTTGGTAGGACCTACGAGCAGTACTTC
CDR3aa: CASSPFGRTYEQYF

j_gene: TRBJ1-1
abundance: -
d_gene: TRBD1
v_gene: TRBV5-4
CDR3nt: TGTGCCAGCTCGTTTTGGGACAGGGTTCGGAAGACTGAAGCTTTCTTT
CDR3aa: CASSFWDRVRKTEAFF

j_gene: TRBJ1-4
abundance: -
d_gene: -
v_gene: TRBV7-9
CDR3nt: TGTGCCAGCAGCTTAGGGCAGGTCCCTAATGAAAAACTGTTTTTT
CDR3aa: CASSLGQVPNEKLFF

j_gene: TRBJ1-3
abundance: -
d_gene: -
v_gene: TRBV2
CDR3nt: TGTGCCAGCAGTGAAAGTACAGGTTCTGGAAACACCATATATTTT
CDR3aa: CASSESTGSGNTIYF

j_gene: TRBJ2-1
abundance: -
d_gene: -
v_gene: TRBV19
CDR3nt: TGTGCCAGTAGTAGTCACAATGAGCAGTTCTTC
CDR3aa: CASSSHNEQFF

j_gene: TRBJ1-2
abundance: medium-sized
d_gene: TRBD1
v_gene: TRBV4-1
CDR3nt: TGCGCCAGCAGCCTCAGACCCGGGACAGGACCCCTAGAGACCTTC
CDR3aa: CASSLRPGTGPLETF

j_gene: TRBJ2-7
abundance: -
d_gene: TRBD1
v_gene: TRBV19
CDR3nt: TGTGCCAGTACCCCCAAGGGACAGCTTTACGAGCAGTACTTC
CDR3aa: CASTPKGQLYEQYF

j_gene: TRBJ1-1
abundance: -
d_gene: -
v_gene: TRBV6-6
CDR3nt: TGTGCCAGCAGTTACTCGATCGTAAAGGACACTGAAGCTTTCTTT
CDR3aa: CASSYSIVKDTEAFF

j_gene: TRBJ2-4
abundance: -
d_gene: TRBD1
v_gene: TRBV5-1
CDR3nt: TGCGCCAGCAGCGAAGGGGACAGGGGTGGCAAAAACATTCAGTACTTC
CDR3aa: CASSEGDRGGKNIQYF

j_gene: TRBJ1-2
abundance: few
d_gene: -
v_gene: TRBV7-8
CDR3nt: TGTGCCAGCAGCCCGGAACGGGGGACTAACTATGGCTACACCTTC
CDR3aa: CASSPERGTNYGYTF

j_gene: TRBJ1-2
abundance: few
d_gene: -
v_gene: TRBV5-1
CDR3nt: TGCGCCAGCAGCTTGGACAGCTATGGCTACACCTTC
CDR3aa: CASSLDSYGYTF

j_gene: TRBJ1-4
abundance: -
d_gene: TRBD1
v_gene: TRBV5-6
CDR3nt: TGTGCCAGCAGCGAAAAACAGGGGGCAGGGGAAAAACTGTTTTTT
CDR3aa: CASSEKQGAGEKLFF

j_gene: TRBJ2-7
abundance: -
d_gene: -
v_gene: TRBV10-1
CDR3nt: TGCGCCAGCAGTGAGGAACAGGTCGGTGAGCAGTACTTC
CDR3aa: CASSEEQVGEQYF

j_gene: TRBJ2-4
abundance: -
d_gene: -
v_gene: TRBV25-1
CDR3nt: TGTGCCAGCAGCCCGGGACACCTCAGAAACATTCAGTACTTC
CDR3aa: CASSPGHLRNIQYF

j_gene: TRBJ1-2
abundance: -
d_gene: -
v_gene: TRBV7-9
CDR3nt: TGTGCCAGCAGCTTTGGACCCTGGGAAGGCTACACCTTC
CDR3aa: CASSFGPWEGYTF

j_gene: TRBJ2-7
abundance: -
d_gene: -
v_gene: TRBV29-1
CDR3nt: TGCAGCGTTGGAATCTCGGGGACCTACGAGCAGTACTTC
CDR3aa: CSVGISGTYEQYF

j_gene: TRBJ1-4
abundance: many
d_gene: -
v_gene: TRBV18
CDR3nt: TGTGCCAGCTCACCTCGTCCAACAGCGATCAATAATGAAAAACTGTTTTTT
CDR3aa: CASSPRPTAINNEKLFF

j_gene: TRBJ2-7
abundance: few
d_gene: TRBD1
v_gene: TRBV6-1
CDR3nt: TGTGCCAGCAGGATGGGACAGGAAGCCTACGAGCAGTACTTC
CDR3aa: CASRMGQEAYEQYF

j_gene: TRBJ2-7
abundance: -
d_gene: TRBD1
v_gene: TRBV7-9
CDR3nt: TGTGCCAGCAGCTCCGGGACAGGGCTAAACCACGAGCAGTACTTC
CDR3aa: CASSSGTGLNHEQYF

j_gene: TRBJ2-1
abundance: -
d_gene: TRBD2
v_gene: TRBV9
CDR3nt: TGTGCCAGCAGCGCCGGACTAGCGGGAGGGATTAGGGACAATGAGCAGTTCTTC
CDR3aa: CASSAGLAGGIRDNEQFF

j_gene: TRBJ1-2
abundance: large
d_gene: -
v_gene: TRBV6-6
CDR3nt: TGTGCCAGCAGCAGCGACCTCCTCGGGGGCTACACCTTC
CDR3aa: CASSSDLLGGYTF

j_gene: TRBJ2-3
abundance: -
d_gene: -
v_gene: TRBV6-6
CDR3nt: TGTGCCAGCAGTTCGGACTATTACACAGATACGCAGTATTTT
CDR3aa: CASSSDYYTDTQYF

j_gene: TRBJ2-7
abundance: -
d_gene: -
v_gene: TRBV10-3
CDR3nt: TGTGCCATCAGTGAGTCTCCAGGGGTCTACGAGCAGTACTTC
CDR3aa: CAISESPGVYEQYF

j_gene: TRBJ1-1
abundance: -
d_gene: -
v_gene: TRBV7-3
CDR3nt: TGTGCCAGCAGCTTAACAGCGTTAGCAAACACTGAAGCTTTCTTT
CDR3aa: CASSLTALANTEAFF

j_gene: TRBJ2-6
abundance: few
d_gene: -
v_gene: TRBV9
CDR3nt: TGTGCCAGCAGCGTAGCCGGAACTGGGGCCAACGTCCTGACTTTC
CDR3aa: CASSVAGTGANVLTF

j_gene: TRBJ2-7
abundance: -
d_gene: -
v_gene: TRBV27
CDR3nt: TGTGCCAGCAGTTTAGCTATGGAAAACGAGCAGTACTTC
CDR3aa: CASSLAMENEQYF

j_gene: TRBJ2-3
abundance: few
d_gene: -
v_gene: TRBV7-3
CDR3nt: TGTGCCAGCAGCTTAATGGGTGCGGGGGCCGCAGATACGCAGTATTTT
CDR3aa: CASSLMGAGAADTQYF

j_gene: TRBJ2-5
abundance: few
d_gene: -
v_gene: TRBV28
CDR3nt: TGTGCCAGCGGTCAGGGGGAGGGGGAGACCCAGTACTTC
CDR3aa: CASGQGEGETQYF

j_gene: TRBJ2-7
abundance: few
d_gene: -
v_gene: TRBV7-9
CDR3nt: TGTGCCAGCAGCTTTCCCGGGACGGCACGCTACGAGCAGTACTTC
CDR3aa: CASSFPGTARYEQYF

j_gene: TRBJ1-3
abundance: medium-sized
d_gene: TRBD1
v_gene: TRBV27
CDR3nt: TGTGCCAGCAGTGCATTAGGCAGGGGGCAAGAAAACACCATATATTTT
CDR3aa: CASSALGRGQENTIYF

j_gene: TRBJ2-7
abundance: -
d_gene: -
v_gene: TRBV2
CDR3nt: TGTGCCAGCAGTGCCGGGGCCTCAACCTACGAGCAGTACTTC
CDR3aa: CASSAGASTYEQYF

j_gene: TRBJ1-1
abundance: -
d_gene: -
v_gene: TRBV7-2
CDR3nt: TGTGCCAGCAGCTTAAGCGCCGGCTTCTCTGTCACAACTGAAGCTTTCTTT
CDR3aa: CASSLSAGFSVTTEAFF

j_gene: TRBJ2-3
abundance: -
d_gene: -
v_gene: TRBV10-1
CDR3nt: TGCGCCAGCGGTACCACAGATACGCAGTATTTT
CDR3aa: CASGTTDTQYF

j_gene: TRBJ2-5
abundance: -
d_gene: TRBD2
v_gene: TRBV4-2
CDR3nt: TGTGCCAGCAGCCCTCTAGCGGGGGGGCAAGAGACCCAGTACTTC
CDR3aa: CASSPLAGGQETQYF

j_gene: TRBJ2-7
abundance: few
d_gene: TRBD1
v_gene: TRBV2
CDR3nt: TGTGCCAGCAGACCACAGGGGGCAGGATACGAGCAGTACTTC
CDR3aa: CASRPQGAGYEQYF

j_gene: TRBJ2-7
abundance: -
d_gene: TRBD1
v_gene: TRBV9
CDR3nt: TGTGCCAGCAGCCCTCGACAGGGTGGCTACGAGCAGTACTTC
CDR3aa: CASSPRQGGYEQYF

j_gene: TRBJ2-7
abundance: -
d_gene: TRBD2
v_gene: TRBV27
CDR3nt: TGTGCCAGCAGTTTCGGACTGGGGAGGGCCGAGCAGTACTTC
CDR3aa: CASSFGLGRAEQYF

j_gene: TRBJ1-2
abundance: many
d_gene: -
v_gene: TRBV5-1
CDR3nt: TGCGCCAGCAGCCTACAGGGTTCCTTGAGGGGCTACACCTTC
CDR3aa: CASSLQGSLRGYTF

j_gene: TRBJ1-1
abundance: -
d_gene: -
v_gene: TRBV6-5
CDR3nt: TGTGCCAGCAGGCCGGAAAGTCTGAACACTGAAGCTTTCTTT
CDR3aa: CASRPESLNTEAFF

j_gene: TRBJ1-1
abundance: once
d_gene: TRBD1
v_gene: TRBV10-3
CDR3nt: TGTGCCAGCAGAACCGGGACAGGGATATTGAACACTGAAGCTTTCTTT
CDR3aa: CASRTGTGILNTEAFF

j_gene: TRBJ2-1
abundance: -
d_gene: -
v_gene: TRBV29-1
CDR3nt: TGCAGCGTTGAAGATATTCGCGGAAGCTCCTACAATGAGCAGTTCTTC
CDR3aa: CSVEDIRGSSYNEQFF

j_gene: TRBJ2-1
abundance: medium-sized
d_gene: TRBD2
v_gene: TRBV30
CDR3nt: TGTGCCTGGAGTACGGGACTAGCGGGGTCCAATGAGCAGTTCTTC
CDR3aa: CAWSTGLAGSNEQFF

j_gene: TRBJ2-3
abundance: -
d_gene: -
v_gene: TRBV6-1
CDR3nt: TGTGCCAGCCAGTGGCAGAACACAGATACGCAGTATTTT
CDR3aa: CASQWQNTDTQYF

j_gene: TRBJ2-3
abundance: -
d_gene: -
v_gene: TRBV19
CDR3nt: TGTGCCAGTAAAACCGACGCGGGCACGAGATACACAGATACGCAGTATTTT
CDR3aa: CASKTDAGTRYTDTQYF